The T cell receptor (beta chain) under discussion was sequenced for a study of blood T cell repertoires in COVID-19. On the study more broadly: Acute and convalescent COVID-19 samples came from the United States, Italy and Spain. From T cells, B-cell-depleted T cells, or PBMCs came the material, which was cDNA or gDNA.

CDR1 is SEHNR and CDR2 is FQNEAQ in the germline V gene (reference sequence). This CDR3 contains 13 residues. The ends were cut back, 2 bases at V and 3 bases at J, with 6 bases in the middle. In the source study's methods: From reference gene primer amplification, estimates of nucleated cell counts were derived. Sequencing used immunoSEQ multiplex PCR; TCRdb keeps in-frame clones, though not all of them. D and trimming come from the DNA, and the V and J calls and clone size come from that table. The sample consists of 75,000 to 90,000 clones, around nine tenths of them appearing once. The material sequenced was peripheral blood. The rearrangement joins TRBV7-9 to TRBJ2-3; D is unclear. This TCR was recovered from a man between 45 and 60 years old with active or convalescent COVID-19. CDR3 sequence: CASSLSETDTQYF. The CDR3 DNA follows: TGTGCCAGCAGCTTAAGTGAGACAGATACGCAGTATTTT.